This TCR beta chain was observed in a study of human T cells and chemical hapten exposure. For the study at large: Patients got weekly scalp diphenylcyclopropenone doses over the roughly 24-week study. Women made up most patients, who had alopecia areata, totalis or universalis. Broader study findings: Controls had significantly fewer large CDR3 similarity clusters than were formed by expanded TCRs.

As for time point: patch test 3, about 24 weeks after DPC sensitization. Documented treatment: therapeutic diphenylcyclopropenone sensitization with weekly scalp DPC. Unfractionated whole blood was the source from which total RNA was extracted. This clonotype was seen a few times. The antigen remains undetermined. Germline V lookup: CDR1 DFQATT, CDR2 SNEGSKA (reference sequence). The CDR3 spans 14 residues. V dropped 2 bases and J dropped 2 bases, with 12 bases sitting between them. What the library attached to individual cDNA molecules were unique molecular identifiers. TCRdb passed the RACE reads through MiXCR, listing each CDR3 protein once. This sample yields fewer than 50,000 distinct CDR3 sequences, of which around a tenth are seen a single time; about 27% belongs to the top ten.

The chain uses TRBV20-1 and TRBJ1-2, with D unclear. The receptor was derived from a man aged 45-65 years with alopecia areata. Some clones in this sample may be carry-over from other donors' samples. Specimen: whole blood, collected in connection with sensitization to the hapten diphenylcyclopropenone (DPC). The CDR3 DNA reads TGCAGTGCTAGAATTGTACCGGGGAACTATGGCTACACCTTC. Residues: CSARIVPGNYGYTF.